This T cell receptor beta chain is from a study of graft-versus-host responses after intestinal transplantation. In the study overall: The study gave all recipients anti-thymocyte globulin induction, then tacrolimus and steroids for about 3 years. Whole-study results and caveats: Analysis identified GvH clones in recipient marrow, with some appearing first in ileum or blood. Allograft clonal ratios (graft-versus-host to host-versus-graft) were high in patients who had graft-donor T cell macrochimerism.

This clone has only one observation. Its matching antigen is unknown. The CDR3 is 14 amino acids. V was shortened by 7 bases and J by 5 bases, with 14 bases between the two germline ends. The V gene's germline CDR1 is SNHLY and CDR2 FYNNEI. Using immunoSEQ multiplex PCR, the repertoire was profiled, and TCRdb retains in-frame clones only, with some absent. The data hold 20,000 to 30,000 clones, with about four fifths observed a single time. The sample consisted of unstimulated CD4+ T cells sorted from spleen or lymph node cells, taken before intestinal transplant. This TCR derives from a human donor who received an intestinal transplant. The V and J genes are TRBV2 and TRBJ2-2, with D tentatively TRBD2 (6 bases). CDR3 amino acids: CASMVEGRTGELFF. The CDR3 bases are TGTGCCAGCATGGTGGAGGGTAGGACCGGGGAGCTGTTTTTT.